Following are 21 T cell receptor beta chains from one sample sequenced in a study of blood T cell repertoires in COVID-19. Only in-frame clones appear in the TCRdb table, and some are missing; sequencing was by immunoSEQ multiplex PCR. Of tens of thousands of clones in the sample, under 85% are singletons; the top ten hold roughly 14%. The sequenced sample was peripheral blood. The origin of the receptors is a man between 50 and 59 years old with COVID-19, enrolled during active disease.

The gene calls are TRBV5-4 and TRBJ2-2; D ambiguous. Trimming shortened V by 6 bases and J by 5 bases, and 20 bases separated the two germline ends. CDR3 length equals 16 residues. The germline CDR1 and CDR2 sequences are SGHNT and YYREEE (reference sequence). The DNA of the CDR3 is TGTGCCAGCACCCTCACCAACGCTAGACGGACCGGGGAGCTGTTTTTT. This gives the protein CASTLTNARRTGELFF.

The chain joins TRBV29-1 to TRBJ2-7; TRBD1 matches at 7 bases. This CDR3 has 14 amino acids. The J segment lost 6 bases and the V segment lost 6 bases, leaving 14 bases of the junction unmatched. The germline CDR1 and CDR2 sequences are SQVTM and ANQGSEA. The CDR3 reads CSVVKGAGLGEQYF. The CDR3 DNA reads TGCAGCGTGGTCAAGGGGGCCGGTCTCGGCGAGCAGTACTTC.

The CDR3 here is CASSLNRDTNTGELFF. CDR3 nucleotides: TGTGCCAGCAGCTTAAACAGGGACACGAACACCGGGGAGCTGTTTTTT. The rearrangement joins TRBV7-6 to TRBJ2-2, with TRBD1 as a possible D gene (6 bases). Trimming pared 2 bases from V and 0 bases from J, leaving 10 bases between. Germline assignment: CDR1 SGHVS and CDR2 FNYEAQ. The CDR3 sequence is 16 residues long.

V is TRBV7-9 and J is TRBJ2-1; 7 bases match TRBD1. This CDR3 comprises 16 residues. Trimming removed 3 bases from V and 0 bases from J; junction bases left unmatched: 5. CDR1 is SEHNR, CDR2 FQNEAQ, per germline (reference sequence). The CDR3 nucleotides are TGTGCCAGCAGCTTCCTCCGGGACAGCTCCTACAATGAGCAGTTCTTC. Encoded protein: CASSFLRDSSYNEQFF.

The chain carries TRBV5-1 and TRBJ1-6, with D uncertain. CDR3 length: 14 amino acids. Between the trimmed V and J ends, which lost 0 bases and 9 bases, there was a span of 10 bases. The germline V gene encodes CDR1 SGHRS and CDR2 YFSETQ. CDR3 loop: CASSLDIVVSPLHF. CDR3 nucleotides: TGCGCCAGCAGCTTGGACATCGTGGTTTCACCCCTCCACTTT.

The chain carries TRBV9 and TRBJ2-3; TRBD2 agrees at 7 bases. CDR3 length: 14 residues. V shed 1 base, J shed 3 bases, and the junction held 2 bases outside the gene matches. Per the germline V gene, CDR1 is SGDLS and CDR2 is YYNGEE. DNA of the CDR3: TGTGCCAGCAGCGTATCGGGGGGAACAGATACGCAGTATTTT. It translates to CASSVSGGTDTQYF. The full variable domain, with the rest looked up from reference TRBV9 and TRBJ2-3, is DSGVTQTPKHLITATGQRVTLRCSPRSGDLSVYWYQQSLDQGLQFLIQYYNGEERAKGNILERFSAQQFPDLHSELNLSSLELGDSALYFCASSVSGGTDTQYFGPGTRLTVL.

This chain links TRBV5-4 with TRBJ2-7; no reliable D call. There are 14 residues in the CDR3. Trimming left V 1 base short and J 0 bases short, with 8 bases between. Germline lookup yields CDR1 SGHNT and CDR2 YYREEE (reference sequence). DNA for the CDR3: TGTGCCAGCAGCTTGCTTGACAACTCCTACGAGCAGTACTTC. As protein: CASSLLDNSYEQYF.

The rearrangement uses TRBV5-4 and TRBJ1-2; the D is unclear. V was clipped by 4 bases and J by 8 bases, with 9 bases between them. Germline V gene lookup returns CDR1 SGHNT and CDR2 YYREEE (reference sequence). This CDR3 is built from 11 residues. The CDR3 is CASSKNQGYTF. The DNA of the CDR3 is TGTGCCAGCAGCAAGAATCAGGGCTACACCTTC. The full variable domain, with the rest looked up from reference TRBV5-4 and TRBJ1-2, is ETGVTQSPTHLIKTRGQQVTLRCSSQSGHNTVSWYQQALGQGPQFIFQYYREEENGRGNFPPRFSGLQFPNYSSELNVNALELDDSALYLCASSKNQGYTFGSGTRLTVV.

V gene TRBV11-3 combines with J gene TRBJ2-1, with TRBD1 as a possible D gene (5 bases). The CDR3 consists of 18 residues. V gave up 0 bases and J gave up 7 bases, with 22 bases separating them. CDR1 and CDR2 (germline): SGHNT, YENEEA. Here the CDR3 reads CASSLESAGPGDFNEQFF. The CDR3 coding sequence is TGTGCCAGCAGCTTAGAGTCGGCAGGGCCTGGGGATTTTAATGAGCAGTTCTTC.

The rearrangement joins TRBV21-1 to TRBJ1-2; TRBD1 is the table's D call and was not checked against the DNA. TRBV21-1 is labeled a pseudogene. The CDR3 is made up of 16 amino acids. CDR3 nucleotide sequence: TGTGCCAGCAGCAACCCTCCTCCGACAGAGAACTATGGCTACACCTTC. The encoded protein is CASSNPPPTENYGYTF.

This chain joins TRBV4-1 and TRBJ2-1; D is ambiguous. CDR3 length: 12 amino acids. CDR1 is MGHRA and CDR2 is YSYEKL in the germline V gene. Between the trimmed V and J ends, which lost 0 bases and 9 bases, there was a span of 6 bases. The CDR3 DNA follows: TGCGCCAGCAGCCAAGATCACAGTGAGCAGTTCTTC. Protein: CASSQDHSEQFF.

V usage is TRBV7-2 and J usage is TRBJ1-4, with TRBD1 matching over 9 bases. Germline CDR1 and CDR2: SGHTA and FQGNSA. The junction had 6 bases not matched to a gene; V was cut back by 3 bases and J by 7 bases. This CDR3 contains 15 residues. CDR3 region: CASSFTGTGSEKLFF. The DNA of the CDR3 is TGTGCCAGCAGCTTTACTGGGACAGGGAGTGAAAAACTGTTTTTT.

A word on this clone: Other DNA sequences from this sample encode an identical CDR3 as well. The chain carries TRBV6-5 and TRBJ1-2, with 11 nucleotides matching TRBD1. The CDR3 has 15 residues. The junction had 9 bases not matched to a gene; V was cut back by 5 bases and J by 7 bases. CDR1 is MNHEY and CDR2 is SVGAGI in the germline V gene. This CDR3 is CASSLGQGAGFGYTF. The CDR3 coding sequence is TGTGCCAGCAGTCTAGGACAGGGGGCAGGATTTGGCTACACCTTC.

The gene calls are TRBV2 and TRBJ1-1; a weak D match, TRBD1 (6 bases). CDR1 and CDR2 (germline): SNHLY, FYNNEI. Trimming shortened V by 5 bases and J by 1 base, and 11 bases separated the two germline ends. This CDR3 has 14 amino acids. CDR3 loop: CASSFDRKNTEAFF. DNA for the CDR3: TGTGCCAGCAGTTTTGACAGGAAGAACACTGAAGCTTTCTTT.

The CDR3 is CAIRGTGDSDEQYF. In DNA, the CDR3 is TGTGCCATCAGAGGGACAGGGGATTCGGACGAGCAGTACTTC. The rearrangement links TRBV10-3 to TRBJ2-7, with 10 bases lining up with TRBD1. The CDR3 spans 14 residues. Germline CDR1 reads ENHRY; CDR2 reads SYGVKD. J was trimmed by 5 bases and V by 6 bases; bases with no gene match: 7.

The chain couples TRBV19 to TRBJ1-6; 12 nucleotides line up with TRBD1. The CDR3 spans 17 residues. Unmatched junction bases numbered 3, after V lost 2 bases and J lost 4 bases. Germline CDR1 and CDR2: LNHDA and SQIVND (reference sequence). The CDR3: CASSIKGQGAYNSPLHF. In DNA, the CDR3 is TGTGCCAGTAGTATAAAGGGACAGGGGGCGTATAATTCACCCCTCCACTTT.

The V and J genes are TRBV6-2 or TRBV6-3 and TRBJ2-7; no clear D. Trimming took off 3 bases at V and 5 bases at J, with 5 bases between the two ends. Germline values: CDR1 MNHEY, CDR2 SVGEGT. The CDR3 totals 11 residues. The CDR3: CASSYNNEQYF. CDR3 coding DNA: TGTGCCAGCAGTTATAATAACGAGCAGTACTTC.

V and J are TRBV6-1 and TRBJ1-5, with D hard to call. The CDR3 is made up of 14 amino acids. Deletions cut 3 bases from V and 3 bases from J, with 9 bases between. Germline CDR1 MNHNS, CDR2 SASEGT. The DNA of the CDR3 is TGTGCCAGCAGTGATCCGACAATCAATCAGCCCCAGCATTTT. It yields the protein CASSDPTINQPQHF.

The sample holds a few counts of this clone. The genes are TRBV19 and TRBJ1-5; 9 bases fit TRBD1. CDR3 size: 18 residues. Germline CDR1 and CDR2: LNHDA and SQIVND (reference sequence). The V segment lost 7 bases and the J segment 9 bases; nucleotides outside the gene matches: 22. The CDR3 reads CASTTRRETGGATRPQHF. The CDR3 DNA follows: TGTGCCAGTACTACCCGGAGGGAAACAGGGGGCGCCACCCGGCCCCAGCATTTT.

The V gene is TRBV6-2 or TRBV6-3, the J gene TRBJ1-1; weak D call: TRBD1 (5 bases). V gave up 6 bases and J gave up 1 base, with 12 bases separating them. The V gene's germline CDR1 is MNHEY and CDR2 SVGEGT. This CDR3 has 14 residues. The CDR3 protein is CASSRSGANTEAFF. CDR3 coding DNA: TGTGCCAGCAGCCGAAGCGGGGCGAACACTGAAGCTTTCTTT.

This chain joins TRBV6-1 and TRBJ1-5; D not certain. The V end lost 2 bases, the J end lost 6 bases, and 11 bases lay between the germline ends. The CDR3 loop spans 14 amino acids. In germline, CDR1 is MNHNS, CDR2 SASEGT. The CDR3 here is CASSEWRVRQPQHF. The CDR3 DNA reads TGTGCCAGCAGTGAATGGAGGGTACGTCAGCCCCAGCATTTT.